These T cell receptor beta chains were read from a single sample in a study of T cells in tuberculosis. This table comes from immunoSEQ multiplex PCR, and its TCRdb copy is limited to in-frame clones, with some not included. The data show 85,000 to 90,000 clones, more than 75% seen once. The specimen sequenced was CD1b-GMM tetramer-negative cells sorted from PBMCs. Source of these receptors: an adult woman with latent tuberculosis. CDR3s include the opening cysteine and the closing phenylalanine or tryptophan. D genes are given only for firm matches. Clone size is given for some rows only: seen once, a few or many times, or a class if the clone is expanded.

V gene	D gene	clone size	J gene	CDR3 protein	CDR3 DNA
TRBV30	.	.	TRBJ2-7	CALGGMPQYF	TGTGCTTTGGGGGGTATGCCGCAGTACTTC
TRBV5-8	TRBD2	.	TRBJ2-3	CASSPLGGASTDTQYF	TGTGCCAGCAGCCCCCTCGGGGGGGCTAGCACAGATACGCAGTATTTT
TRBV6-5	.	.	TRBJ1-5	CASPPTQGLDQPQHF	TGTGCCAGCCCCCCCACCCAGGGGCTTGATCAGCCCCAGCATTTT
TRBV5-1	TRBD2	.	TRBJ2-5	CASSLVPWGGGEQETQYF	TGCGCCAGCAGCTTGGTCCCCTGGGGCGGGGGGGAACAAGAGACCCAGTACTTC
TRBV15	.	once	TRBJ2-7	CATSTRSLGYEQYF	TGTGCCACCAGCACGCGGAGTCTTGGCTACGAGCAGTACTTC
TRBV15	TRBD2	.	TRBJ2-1	CATSIESGGGYNEQFF	TGTGCCACCAGCATTGAAAGCGGGGGGGGATACAATGAGCAGTTCTTC
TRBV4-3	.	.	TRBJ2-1	CASSRGRVTEQFF	TGCGCCAGCAGCCGGGGCCGGGTTACTGAGCAGTTCTTC
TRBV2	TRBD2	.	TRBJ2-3	CASRELAGVDTQYF	TGTGCCAGCAGAGAACTAGCGGGGGTAGATACGCAGTATTTT
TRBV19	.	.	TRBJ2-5	CASSPLRRSRETQYF	TGTGCCAGTAGCCCCCTTCGGAGGTCTCGAGAGACCCAGTACTTC
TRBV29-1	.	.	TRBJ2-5	CSVEDRGSRGETQYF	TGCAGCGTTGAAGATCGTGGCAGCCGGGGGGAGACCCAGTACTTC
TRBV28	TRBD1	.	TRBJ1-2	CASLAMDRESYGYTF	TGTGCCAGCCTAGCCATGGACAGGGAGAGCTATGGCTACACCTTC
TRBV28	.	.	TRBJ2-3	CASSPAGTGTDTQYF	TGTGCCAGCAGTCCCGCCGGGACTGGCACAGATACGCAGTATTTT
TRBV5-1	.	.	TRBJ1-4	CASSFGLSSTNEKLFF	TGCGCCAGCAGCTTCGGACTCTCCTCAACTAATGAAAAACTGTTTTTT
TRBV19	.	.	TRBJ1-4	CASSIRGGLSKLFF	TGTGCCAGTAGTATAAGGGGGGGATTGTCGAAACTGTTTTTT
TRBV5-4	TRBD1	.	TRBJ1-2	CASSLPTGDYGYTF	TGTGCCAGCAGCTTGCCGACAGGGGACTATGGCTACACCTTC